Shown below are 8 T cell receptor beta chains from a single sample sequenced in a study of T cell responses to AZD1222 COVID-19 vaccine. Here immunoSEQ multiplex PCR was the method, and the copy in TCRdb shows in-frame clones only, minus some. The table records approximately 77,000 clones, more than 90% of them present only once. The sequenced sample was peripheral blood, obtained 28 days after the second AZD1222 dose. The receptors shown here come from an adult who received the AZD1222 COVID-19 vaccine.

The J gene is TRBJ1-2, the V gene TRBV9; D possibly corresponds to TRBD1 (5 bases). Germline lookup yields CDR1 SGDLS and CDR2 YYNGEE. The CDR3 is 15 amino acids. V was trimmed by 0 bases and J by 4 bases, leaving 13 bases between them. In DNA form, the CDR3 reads TGTGCCAGCAGCGTAGGGGGGTCGGGTGGCTATGGCTACACCTTC. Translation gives CASSVGGSGGYGYTF.

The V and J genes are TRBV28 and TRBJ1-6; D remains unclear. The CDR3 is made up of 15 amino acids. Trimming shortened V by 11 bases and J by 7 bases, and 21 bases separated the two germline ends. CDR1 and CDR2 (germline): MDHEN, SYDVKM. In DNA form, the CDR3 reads TGTGCCTGGTTAAAGGGCTCCAAAAAAAATTCACCCCTCCACTTT. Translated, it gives CAWLKGSKKNSPLHF. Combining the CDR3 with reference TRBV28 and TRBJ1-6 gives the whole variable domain DVKVTQSSRYLVKRTGEKVFLECVQDMDHENMFWYRQDPGLGLRLIYFSYDVKMKEKGDIPEGYSVSREKKERFSLILESASTNQTSMYLCAWLKGSKKNSPLHFGNGTRLTVT.

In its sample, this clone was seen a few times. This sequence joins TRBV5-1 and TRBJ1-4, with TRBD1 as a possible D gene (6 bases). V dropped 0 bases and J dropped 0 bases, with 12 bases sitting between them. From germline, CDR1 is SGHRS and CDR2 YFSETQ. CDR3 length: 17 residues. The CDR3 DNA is TGCGCCAGCAGCTTGGTTACCCCAGGGGCAACTAATGAAAAACTGTTTTTT. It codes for CASSLVTPGATNEKLFF.

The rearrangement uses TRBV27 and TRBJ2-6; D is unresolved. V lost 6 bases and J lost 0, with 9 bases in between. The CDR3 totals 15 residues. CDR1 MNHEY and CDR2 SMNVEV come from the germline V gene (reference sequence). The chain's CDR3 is CASRLLRSGANVLTF. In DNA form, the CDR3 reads TGTGCCAGCAGACTGCTCCGCTCTGGGGCCAACGTCCTGACTTTC.

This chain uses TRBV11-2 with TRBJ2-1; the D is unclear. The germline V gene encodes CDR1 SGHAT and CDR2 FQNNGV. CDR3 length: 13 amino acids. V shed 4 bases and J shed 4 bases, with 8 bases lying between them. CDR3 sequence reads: CASSSELYNEQFF. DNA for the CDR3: TGTGCCAGCAGCTCCGAACTTTACAATGAGCAGTTCTTC.

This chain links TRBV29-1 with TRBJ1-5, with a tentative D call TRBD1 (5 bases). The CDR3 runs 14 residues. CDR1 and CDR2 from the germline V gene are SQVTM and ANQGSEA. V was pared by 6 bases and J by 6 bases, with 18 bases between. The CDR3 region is CSVGEGARGQPQHF. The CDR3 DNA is TGCAGCGTCGGGGAAGGGGCGAGGGGTCAGCCCCAGCATTTT.

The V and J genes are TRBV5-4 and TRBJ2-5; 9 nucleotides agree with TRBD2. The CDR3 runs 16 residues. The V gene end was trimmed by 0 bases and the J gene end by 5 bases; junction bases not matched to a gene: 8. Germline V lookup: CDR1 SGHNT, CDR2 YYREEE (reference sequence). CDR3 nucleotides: TGTGCCAGCAGCTTGGGAGCGGGAGGTGCATCGGAGACCCAGTACTTC. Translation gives CASSLGAGGASETQYF.

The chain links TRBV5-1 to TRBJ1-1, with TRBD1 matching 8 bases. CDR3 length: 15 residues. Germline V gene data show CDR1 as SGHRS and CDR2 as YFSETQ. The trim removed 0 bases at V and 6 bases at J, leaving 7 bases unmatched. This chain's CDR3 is CASSLEGQGFAEAFF. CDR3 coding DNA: TGCGCCAGCAGCTTGGAAGGACAGGGATTTGCTGAAGCTTTCTTT.